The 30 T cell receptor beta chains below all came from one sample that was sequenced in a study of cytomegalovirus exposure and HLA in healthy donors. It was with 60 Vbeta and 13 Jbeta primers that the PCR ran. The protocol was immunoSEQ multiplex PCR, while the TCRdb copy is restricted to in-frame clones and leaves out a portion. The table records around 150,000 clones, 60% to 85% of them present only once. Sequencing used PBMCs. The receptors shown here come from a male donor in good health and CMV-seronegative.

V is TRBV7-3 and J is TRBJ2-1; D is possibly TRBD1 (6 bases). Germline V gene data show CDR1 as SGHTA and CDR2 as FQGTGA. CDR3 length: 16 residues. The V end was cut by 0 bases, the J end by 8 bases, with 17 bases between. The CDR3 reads CASSLTVRGWGDEQFF. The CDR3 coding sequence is TGTGCCAGCAGCTTAACCGTCAGGGGTTGGGGCGATGAGCAGTTCTTC.

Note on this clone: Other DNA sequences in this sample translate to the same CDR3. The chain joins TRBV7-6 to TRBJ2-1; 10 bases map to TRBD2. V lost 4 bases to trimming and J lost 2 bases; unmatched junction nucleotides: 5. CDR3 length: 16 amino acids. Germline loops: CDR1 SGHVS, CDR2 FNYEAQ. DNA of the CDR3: TGTGCCAGCAGCTACCCCGGGACTAGCGCCTACAATGAGCAGTTCTTC. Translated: CASSYPGTSAYNEQFF. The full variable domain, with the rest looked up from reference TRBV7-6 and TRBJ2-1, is GAGVSQSPRYKVTKRGQDVALRCDPISGHVSLYWYRQALGQGPEFLTYFNYEAQQDKSGLPNDRFSAERPEGSISTLTIQRTEQRDSAMYRCASSYPGTSAYNEQFFGPGTRLTVL.

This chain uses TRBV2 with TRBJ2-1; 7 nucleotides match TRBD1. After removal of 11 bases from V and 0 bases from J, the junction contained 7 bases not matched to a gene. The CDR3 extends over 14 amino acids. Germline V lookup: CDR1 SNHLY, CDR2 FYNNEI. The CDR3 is CAGQESSSYNEQFF. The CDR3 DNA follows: TGTGCCGGACAGGAGTCGAGCTCCTACAATGAGCAGTTCTTC.

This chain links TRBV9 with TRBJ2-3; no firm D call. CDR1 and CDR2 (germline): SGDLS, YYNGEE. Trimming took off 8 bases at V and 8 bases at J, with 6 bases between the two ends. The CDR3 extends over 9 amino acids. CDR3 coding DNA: TGTGCCAGTGGTAGTACGCAGTATTTT. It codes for CASGSTQYF.

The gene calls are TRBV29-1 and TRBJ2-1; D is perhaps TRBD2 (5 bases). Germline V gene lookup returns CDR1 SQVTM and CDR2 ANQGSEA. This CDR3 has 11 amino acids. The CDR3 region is CISGGYNEQFF. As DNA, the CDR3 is TGCATCTCCGGAGGCTACAATGAGCAGTTCTTC.

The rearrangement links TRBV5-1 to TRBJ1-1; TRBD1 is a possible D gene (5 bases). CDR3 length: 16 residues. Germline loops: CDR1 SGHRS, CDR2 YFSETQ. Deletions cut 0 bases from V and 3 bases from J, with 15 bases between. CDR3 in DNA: TGCGCCAGCAGCTTGGCCGTTGGGGACTGGTACACTGAAGCTTTCTTT. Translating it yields CASSLAVGDWYTEAFF.

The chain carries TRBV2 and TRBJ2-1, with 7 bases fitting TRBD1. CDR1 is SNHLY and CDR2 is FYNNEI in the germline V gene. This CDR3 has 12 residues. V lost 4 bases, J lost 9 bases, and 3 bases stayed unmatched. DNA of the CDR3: TGTGCCAGCAGTGCATACAGGGGTGAGCAGTTCTTC. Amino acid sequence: CASSAYRGEQFF.

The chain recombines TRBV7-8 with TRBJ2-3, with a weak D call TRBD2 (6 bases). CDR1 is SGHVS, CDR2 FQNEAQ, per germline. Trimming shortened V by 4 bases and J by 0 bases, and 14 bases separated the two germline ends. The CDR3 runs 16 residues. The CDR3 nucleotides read TGTGCCAGCAGCTCGGGGGACCGCGCTAGCACAGATACGCAGTATTTT. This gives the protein CASSSGDRASTDTQYF.

CDR3 sequence reads: CASTGRPNEKLFF. CDR3 DNA: TGTGCTTCAACAGGGAGACCAAATGAAAAACTGTTTTTT. This chain uses TRBV30 with TRBJ1-4; weak D call: TRBD1 (6 bases). Germline V CDR1 and CDR2: GTSNPN, SVGIG (reference sequence). The CDR3 runs 13 residues.

The CDR3 region is CASCSRGNQPQHF. The CDR3 bases are TGTGCCAGCTGTTCCCGAGGCAATCAGCCCCAGCATTTT. The chain employs TRBV27 and TRBJ1-5; D uncertain. The length of the CDR3 is 13 residues. Trimming took off 8 bases at V and 2 bases at J, with 10 bases between the two ends. The germline gives CDR1 MNHEY, CDR2 SMNVEV (reference sequence).

The CDR3 DNA is TGTGCCAGCAGTCGACTAGCGGGGGGTCGCACAGATACGCAGTATTTT. Translated, it gives CASSRLAGGRTDTQYF. V and J are TRBV27 and TRBJ2-3; 13 bases map to TRBD2. V dropped 5 bases and J dropped 1; count of bases not matched to a gene: 3. Germline assignment: CDR1 MNHEY and CDR2 SMNVEV (reference sequence). The CDR3 is 16 amino acids.

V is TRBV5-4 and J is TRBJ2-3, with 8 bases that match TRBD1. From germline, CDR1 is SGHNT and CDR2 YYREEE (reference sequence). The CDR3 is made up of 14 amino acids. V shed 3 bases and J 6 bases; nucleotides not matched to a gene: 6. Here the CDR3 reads CASSSRQGPDTQYF. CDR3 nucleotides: TGTGCCAGCAGCTCCAGACAGGGGCCGGATACGCAGTATTTT.

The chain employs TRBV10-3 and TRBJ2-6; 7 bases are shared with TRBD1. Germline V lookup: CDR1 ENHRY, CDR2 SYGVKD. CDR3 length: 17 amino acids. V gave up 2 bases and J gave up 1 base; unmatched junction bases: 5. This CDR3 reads CAISERSGGSGANVLTF. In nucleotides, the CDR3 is TGTGCCATCAGTGAGCGGTCAGGGGGTTCTGGGGCCAACGTCCTGACTTTC.

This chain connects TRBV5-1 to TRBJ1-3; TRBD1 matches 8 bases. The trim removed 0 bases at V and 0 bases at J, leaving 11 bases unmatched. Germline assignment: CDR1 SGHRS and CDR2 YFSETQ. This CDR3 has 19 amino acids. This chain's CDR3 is CASSLAGLSDRVSGNTIYF. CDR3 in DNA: TGCGCCAGCAGCTTGGCCGGGCTTTCGGACAGGGTCTCTGGAAACACCATATATTTT.

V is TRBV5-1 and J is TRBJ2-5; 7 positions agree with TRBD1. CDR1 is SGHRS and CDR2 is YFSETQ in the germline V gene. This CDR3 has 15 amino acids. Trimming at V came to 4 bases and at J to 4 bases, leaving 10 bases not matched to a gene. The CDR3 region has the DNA TGCGCCAGCAGCGGCTCTCAGGGGGTTGGAGAGACCCAGTACTTC. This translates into CASSGSQGVGETQYF.

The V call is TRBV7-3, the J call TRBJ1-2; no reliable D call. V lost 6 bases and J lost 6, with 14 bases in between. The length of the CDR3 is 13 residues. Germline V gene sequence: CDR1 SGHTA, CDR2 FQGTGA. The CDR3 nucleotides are TGTGCCAGCAGTCCCAGCAGGTCTAATGGCTACACCTTC. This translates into CASSPSRSNGYTF.

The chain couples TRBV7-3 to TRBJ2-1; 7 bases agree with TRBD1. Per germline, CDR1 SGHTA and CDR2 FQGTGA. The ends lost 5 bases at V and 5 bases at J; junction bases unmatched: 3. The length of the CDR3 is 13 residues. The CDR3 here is CASSTTGNNEQFF. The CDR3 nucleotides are TGTGCCAGCAGCACGACAGGGAACAATGAGCAGTTCTTC.

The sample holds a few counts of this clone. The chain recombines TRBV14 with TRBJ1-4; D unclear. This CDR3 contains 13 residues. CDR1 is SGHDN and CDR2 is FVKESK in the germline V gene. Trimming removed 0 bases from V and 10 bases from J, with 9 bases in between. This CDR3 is CASSQDRLGKLFF. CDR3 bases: TGTGCCAGCAGCCAAGACAGGCTCGGAAAACTGTTTTTT.

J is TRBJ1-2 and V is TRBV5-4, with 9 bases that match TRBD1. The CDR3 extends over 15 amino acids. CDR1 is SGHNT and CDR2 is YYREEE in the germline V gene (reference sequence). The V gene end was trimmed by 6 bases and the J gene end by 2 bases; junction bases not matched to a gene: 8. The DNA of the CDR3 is TGTGCCAGCACCATTGGGGGACAGGGCAACTATGGCTACACCTTC. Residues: CASTIGGQGNYGYTF.

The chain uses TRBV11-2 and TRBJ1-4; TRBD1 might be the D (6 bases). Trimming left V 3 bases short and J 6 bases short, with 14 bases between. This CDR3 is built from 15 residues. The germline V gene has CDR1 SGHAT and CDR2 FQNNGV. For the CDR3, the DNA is TGTGCCAGCAGCTTCTACAGGGACAACGATGAAAAACTGTTTTTT. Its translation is CASSFYRDNDEKLFF. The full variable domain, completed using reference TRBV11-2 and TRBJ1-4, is EAGVAQSPRYKIIEKRQSVAFWCNPISGHATLYWYQQILGQGPKLLIQFQNNGVVDDSQLPKDRFSAERLKGVDSTLKIQPAKLEDSAVYLCASSFYRDNDEKLFFGSGTQLSVL.

The CDR3 nucleotides are TGTGCCAGCAGCGTAGCGGGAGGGAGTGGTGAGCAGTTCTTC. Protein product: CASSVAGGSGEQFF. The gene calls are TRBV9 and TRBJ2-1; 8 nucleotides line up with TRBD2. CDR1 and CDR2 (germline): SGDLS, YYNGEE. CDR3 length: 14 amino acids. V lost 0 bases and J lost 9; bases outside the gene matches: 5.

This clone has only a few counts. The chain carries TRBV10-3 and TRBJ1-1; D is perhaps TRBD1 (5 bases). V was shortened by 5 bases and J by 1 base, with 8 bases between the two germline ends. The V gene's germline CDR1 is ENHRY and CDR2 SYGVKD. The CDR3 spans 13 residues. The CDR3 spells CAISQTGNTEAFF. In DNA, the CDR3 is TGTGCCATCAGTCAAACAGGGAACACTGAAGCTTTCTTT.

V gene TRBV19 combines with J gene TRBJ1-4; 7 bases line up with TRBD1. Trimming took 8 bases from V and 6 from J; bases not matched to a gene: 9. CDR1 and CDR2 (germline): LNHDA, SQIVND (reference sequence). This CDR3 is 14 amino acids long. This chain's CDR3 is CASYPGQPHEKLFF. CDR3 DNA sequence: TGTGCCAGTTATCCGGGACAGCCCCATGAAAAACTGTTTTTT.

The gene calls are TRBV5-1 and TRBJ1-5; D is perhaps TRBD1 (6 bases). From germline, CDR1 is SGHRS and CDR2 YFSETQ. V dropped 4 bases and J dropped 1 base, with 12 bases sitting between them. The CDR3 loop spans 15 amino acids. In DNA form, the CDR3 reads TGCGCCAGCAGCGAAACAGGGTACAGCAATCAGCCCCAGCATTTT. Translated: CASSETGYSNQPQHF.

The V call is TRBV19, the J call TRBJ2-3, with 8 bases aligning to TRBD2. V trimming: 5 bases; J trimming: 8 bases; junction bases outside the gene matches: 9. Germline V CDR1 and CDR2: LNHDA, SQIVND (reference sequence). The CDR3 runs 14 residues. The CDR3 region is CASSYGSSGGTQYF. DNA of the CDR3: TGTGCCAGTAGTTACGGCTCAAGCGGGGGTACGCAGTATTTT.

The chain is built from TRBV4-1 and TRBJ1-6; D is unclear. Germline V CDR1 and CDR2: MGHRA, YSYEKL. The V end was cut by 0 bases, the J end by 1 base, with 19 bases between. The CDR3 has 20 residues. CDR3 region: CASSQDSSPGQWSYNSPLHF. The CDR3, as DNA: TGCGCCAGCAGCCAAGATAGTTCTCCAGGTCAATGGTCCTATAATTCACCCCTCCACTTT.

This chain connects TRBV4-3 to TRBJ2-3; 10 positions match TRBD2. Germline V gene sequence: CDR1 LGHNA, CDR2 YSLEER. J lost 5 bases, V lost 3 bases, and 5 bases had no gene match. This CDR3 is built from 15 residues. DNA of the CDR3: TGCGCCAGCAGCCAGCAAACTAGCGGGGAAGATACGCAGTATTTT. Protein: CASSQQTSGEDTQYF.

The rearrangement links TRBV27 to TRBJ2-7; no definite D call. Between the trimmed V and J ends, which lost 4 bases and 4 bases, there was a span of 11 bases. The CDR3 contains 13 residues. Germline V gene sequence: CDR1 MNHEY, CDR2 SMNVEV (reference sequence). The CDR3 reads CASSSYVGYEQYF. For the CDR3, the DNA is TGTGCCAGCAGTTCCTATGTCGGTTACGAGCAGTACTTC.

CDR3 nucleotides: TGTGCCAGCAGCTTAGGGTCGGCGGGGGAAAACGGGAGGTTCTTC. Translated, it gives CASSLGSAGENGRFF. The chain recombines TRBV7-3 with TRBJ2-1; 7 nucleotides match TRBD2. J lost 15 bases, V lost 2 bases, and 16 bases had no gene match. The germline CDR1 and CDR2 sequences are SGHTA and FQGTGA. CDR3 length: 15 residues.

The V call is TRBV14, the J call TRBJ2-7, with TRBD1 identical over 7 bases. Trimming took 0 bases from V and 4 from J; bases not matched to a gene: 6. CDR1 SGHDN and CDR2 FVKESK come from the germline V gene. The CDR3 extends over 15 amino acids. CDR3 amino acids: CASSQETGLGYEQYF. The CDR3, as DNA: TGTGCCAGCAGCCAAGAGACAGGGCTAGGGTACGAGCAGTACTTC.